The present TCR beta chain was sequenced within a study of CD8 T cells in Susac syndrome. Sequencing targeted TCR beta in T cells from blood (CD8+ and CD4+). TEMRA cells were FACS-enriched and CD8+ and CD4+ T cells negatively isolated. The germline V gene has CDR1 SGHNT and CDR2 YYREEE (reference sequence). The CDR3 is 15 amino acids. Trimming cost V 0 bases and J 7 bases, with 15 bases left between them. Reverse transcription of 0.5 to 1 ug RNA was performed with random hexamers. Amplification of the TCR beta CDR3 was carried out by immunoSEQ multiplex PCR, which spanned a total of 54 Vbeta and 13 Jbeta segments. From the immunoSEQ multiplex PCR reads, TCRdb called clonotypes with MiXCR, one entry per CDR3 protein. The data show 150,000 to 200,000 distinct CDR3 sequences, around 93% seen once.

The sequenced sample consisted of CD4+ T cells from PBMCs. The receptor was isolated from a human donor with multiple sclerosis. The chain links TRBV5-4 to TRBJ2-3; no clear D gene. In DNA, the CDR3 is TGTGCCAGCAGCTTGGTAGGCAGTGGGTCCCATACGCAGTATTTT. Translation: CASSLVGSGSHTQYF.